The TCR beta chain described here comes from a study of metastatic and nonmetastatic thyroid tumors. Across the whole study: Repertoires from malignant and benign thyroid patients were compared across blood and tumor or nodule tissue.

In the authors' methods: Researchers built a distant-metastasis classifier for papillary thyroid cancer that drew on CDR3 differences across clinicopathological groups. TCRdb called clones again from the PCR reads with MiXCR. TCRdb assigned the V and J calls; the authors' analysis was not used. The sample lists more than 9,500 clones; approximately 30% were seen once. Findings of the study overall: Relative to benign nodules, malignant thyroid tumors were reportedly characterized by significantly elevated TCR beta diversity in blood and tumor.

No patient received treatment before thyroid surgery. V dropped 0 bases and J dropped 9; count of bases not matched to a gene: 4. Looked up from germline, CDR1 is SGDLS and CDR2 is YYNGEE. CDR3 length: 15 residues. This clone rates as medium-sized. Its antigen is not identified. The specimen was adjacent normal tissue. This receptor was obtained from a male donor with papillary thyroid cancer or a benign thyroid nodule (not recorded which). Some clones in this sample may be carry-over from other donors' samples. The V gene is TRBV9, the J gene TRBJ2-1, with 12 positions matching TRBD2. CDR3 sequence reads: CASSVVTSGGGEQFF. CDR3 nucleotide sequence: TGTGCCAGCAGCGTAGTGACTAGCGGGGGAGGTGAGCAGTTCTTC.